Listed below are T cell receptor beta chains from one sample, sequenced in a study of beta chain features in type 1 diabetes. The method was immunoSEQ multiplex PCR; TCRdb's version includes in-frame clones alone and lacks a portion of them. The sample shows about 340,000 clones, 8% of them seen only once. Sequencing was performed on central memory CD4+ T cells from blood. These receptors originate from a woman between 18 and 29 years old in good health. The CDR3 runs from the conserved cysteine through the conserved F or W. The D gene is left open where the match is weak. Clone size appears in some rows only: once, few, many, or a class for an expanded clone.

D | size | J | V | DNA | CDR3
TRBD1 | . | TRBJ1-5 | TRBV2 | TGTGCCAGCAGTGAGACCGGGACAGGGAGTCAGCCCCAGCATTTT | CASSETGTGSQPQHF
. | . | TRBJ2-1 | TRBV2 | TGTGCCAGCAGTGAATGGGCGGGACCCTCCTACAATGAGCAGTTCTTC | CASSEWAGPSYNEQFF
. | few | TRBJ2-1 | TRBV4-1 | TGCGCCAGCAGCCAAGTTCTCGGGAGTTCCTACAATGAGCAGTTCTTC | CASSQVLGSSYNEQFF
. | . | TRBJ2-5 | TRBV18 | TGTGCCAGCTCACCGGATCAAGAGACCCAGTACTTC | CASSPDQETQYF
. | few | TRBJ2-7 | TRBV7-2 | TGTGCCAGCAGCTCCCGGGCTAACTACGAGCAGTACTTC | CASSSRANYEQYF
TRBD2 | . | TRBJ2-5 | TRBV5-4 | TGTGCCAGCAGCGGTGGGACTAGCGGGAGGGGAGAGACCCAGTACTTC | CASSGGTSGRGETQYF
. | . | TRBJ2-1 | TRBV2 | TGTGCCAGCAGTGCCAGGGAGGGGGACAATGAGCAGTTCTTC | CASSAREGDNEQFF
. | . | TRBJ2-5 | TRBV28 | TGTGCCAGCCTTTCTGAGGGGGGAGGAGAGACCCAGTACTTC | CASLSEGGGETQYF
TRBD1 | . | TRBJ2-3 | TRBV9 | TGTGCCAGCAGCGTAGGCAGGACAGGGTACGGGAGCACAGATACGCAGTATTTT | CASSVGRTGYGSTDTQYF
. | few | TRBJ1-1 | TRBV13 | TGTGCCAGCAGCCGATGGGACACTGAAGCTTTCTTT | CASSRWDTEAFF
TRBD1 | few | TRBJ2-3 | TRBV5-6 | TGTGCCAGCAGCTTGGAGAGCCCCGGGACAGAAAACACAGATACGCAGTATTTT | CASSLESPGTENTDTQYF
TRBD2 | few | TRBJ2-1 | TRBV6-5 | TGTGCCAGCAGAAGTAGCGGGAGTGATGAGCAGTTCTTC | CASRSSGSDEQFF
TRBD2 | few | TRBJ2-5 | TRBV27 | TGTGCCAGCAGTTGGGGGACTAGCGGGAGGCGGGGTCAAGAGACCCAGTACTTC | CASSWGTSGRRGQETQYF
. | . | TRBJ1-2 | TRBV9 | TGTGCCAGCAGCCCGGGTGCGGGTCAGGGAGGTGGCTACACCTTC | CASSPGAGQGGGYTF